A single T cell receptor (beta chain) is shown here with its context. Its specificity is not known. Healthy bone marrow donors supplied every sample. The source of the sample is a study of cytomegalovirus exposure and HLA in healthy donors. Study-wide findings and caveats: A few chains linked to CMV were shown in vitro to be specific for CMV antigens. Later analysis showed TCR association rates varying by HLA locus, highest for DRB1 and lowest for HLA-C. Among TCR sequences, most were rare, though some public TCRs appeared in many donors.

The CDR3 is made up of 13 amino acids. V was pared by 2 bases and J by 2 bases, with 7 bases between. The germline gives CDR1 SGHRS, CDR2 YFSETQ. The PCR was carried out with 60 Vbeta primers and 13 Jbeta primers. TCRdb's table, derived via immunoSEQ multiplex PCR, lists solely in-frame clones and lacks some. This sample has tens of thousands of clones; 79% occur once, and the top ten carry roughly 15%. V is TRBV5-1 and J is TRBJ2-5; D possibly corresponds to TRBD1 (6 bases). This receptor was taken from a woman aged 35 to 49 in good health and CMV-seropositive. The sequenced sample consisted of PBMCs. As DNA, the CDR3 is TGCGCCAGCAGCTTTGACAGGCAAGAGACCCAGTACTTC. This encodes CASSFDRQETQYF.